The source of this T cell receptor beta chain is a study of brain T cells in children with intractable seizures. The sequenced cases were selected for having the highest brain T cell transcript signatures. Repertoires were generated with immunoSEQ multiplex PCR, while TCRdb's copy carries only in-frame clones and drops some. This sample has approximately 40,000 clones, with around 90% found just once. Per the germline V gene, CDR1 is SEHNR and CDR2 is FQNEAQ (reference sequence). CDR3 length: 17 residues. With V trimmed by 5 bases and J by 4 bases, 14 bases remained unmatched. V and J are TRBV7-9 and TRBJ1-2; TRBD1 agrees at 9 bases. Sequenced here: peripheral blood, sampled at surgery. This TCR was sampled from a girl aged 2 to 10 with tuberous sclerosis and intractable seizures. CDR3 DNA: TGTGCCAGCAGCACCGGGACAGGGTCGGGATACGGCTATGGCTACACCTTC. It translates to CASSTGTGSGYGYGYTF.